The 11 T cell receptor beta chains presented below share a single source sample, sequenced in a study of shared clonotypes between healthy human individuals. Produced via immunoSEQ multiplex PCR; TCRdb's table is partial and in-frame only. The table includes nearly 750,000 clones, roughly two thirds detected once. Source material: memory CD4+ T cells sorted from blood. Stated subset: CD45RA-negative fraction. These receptors were taken from a woman aged 25-40 years in good health.

The chain combines TRBV2 with TRBJ2-3; 9 nucleotides match TRBD2. V trimming: 1 base; J trimming: 3 bases; junction bases outside the gene matches: 2. The CDR3 totals 15 residues. Germline assignment: CDR1 SNHLY and CDR2 FYNNEI. The CDR3 reads CASSEDSGRTDTQYF. Here the CDR3 DNA reads TGTGCCAGCAGTGAAGATAGCGGGAGAACAGATACGCAGTATTTT.

This clone was observed many times. The same CDR3 can be traced to other DNA sequences in this sample. The chain joins TRBV5-1 to TRBJ2-1; 7 bases match TRBD1. The V gene end was trimmed by 0 bases and the J gene end by 3 bases; junction bases not matched to a gene: 3. The germline gives CDR1 SGHRS, CDR2 YFSETQ. The CDR3 runs to 15 residues. The CDR3 reads CASSLASGGYNEQFF. The CDR3 DNA is TGCGCCAGCAGCTTGGCGTCAGGGGGCTACAATGAGCAGTTCTTC.

The chain links TRBV9 to TRBJ1-5; TRBD1 agrees at 8 bases. Trimming cost V 1 base and J 3 bases; bases outside gene matches: 9. The CDR3 spans 17 residues. From germline, CDR1 is SGDLS and CDR2 YYNGEE. CDR3 sequence: CASSVLGDRGDNQPQHF. The CDR3, as DNA: TGTGCCAGCAGCGTATTAGGTGACAGGGGCGACAATCAGCCCCAGCATTTT.

This clone was counted once. The sample contains more than one DNA sequence encoding this CDR3. The J gene is TRBJ2-3, the V gene TRBV20-1; D ambiguous. The V gene lost 1 base and the J gene lost 4 bases, with 3 bases spanning the gap. The CDR3 totals 11 residues. Germline values: CDR1 DFQATT, CDR2 SNEGSKA (reference sequence). CDR3 in amino acids: CSARAADTQYF. The CDR3 nucleotides are TGCAGTGCTAGAGCTGCAGATACGCAGTATTTT.

This clone was detected only a few times. The J gene is TRBJ1-5, the V gene TRBV2; D gene uncertain. Germline V CDR1 and CDR2: SNHLY, FYNNEI. V shed 3 bases and J shed 3 bases, with 9 bases lying between them. The CDR3 covers 14 residues. The CDR3 protein is CASSDDSYNQPQHF. The DNA of the CDR3 is TGTGCCAGCAGTGATGATAGTTACAATCAGCCCCAGCATTTT.

The rearrangement uses TRBV5-5 and TRBJ2-7; 8 nucleotides align to TRBD2. This CDR3 is built from 18 residues. With V trimmed by 1 base and J by 7 bases, 19 bases remained unmatched. Per germline, CDR1 SGHKS and CDR2 YYEKEE (reference sequence). CDR3 sequence: CASSLFWLAGETNMEQYF. The CDR3 region has the DNA TGTGCCAGCAGCTTGTTCTGGCTAGCGGGTGAGACTAATATGGAGCAGTACTTC.

The chain joins TRBV5-8 to TRBJ2-2, with TRBD1 matching 7 bases. With V trimmed by 5 bases and J by 6 bases, 7 bases remained unmatched. The germline gives CDR1 SGHTS, CDR2 YDEGEE. CDR3 length: 14 residues. The CDR3: CASSPGQPPGELFF. CDR3 DNA: TGTGCCAGCAGTCCGGGACAGCCCCCCGGGGAGCTGTTTTTT.

The chain joins TRBV15 to TRBJ2-3; D perhaps matches TRBD2 (6 bases). Trimming pared 7 bases from V and 2 bases from J, leaving 16 bases between. Germline V CDR1 and CDR2: LNHNV, YYDKDF (reference sequence). CDR3 length: 15 amino acids. The CDR3 DNA sequence: TGTGCCACCAACCTACCCGGGAGCCCCACAGATACGCAGTATTTT. Protein: CATNLPGSPTDTQYF. The full variable domain, its missing parts supplied by reference TRBV15 and TRBJ2-3, is DAMVIQNPRYQVTQFGKPVTLSCSQTLNHNVMYWYQQKSSQAPKLLFHYYDKDFNNEADTPDNFQSRRPNTSFCFLDIRSPGLGDTAMYLCATNLPGSPTDTQYFGPGTRLTVL.

The gene calls are TRBV19 and TRBJ1-1; D is uncertain. The CDR3 runs to 13 residues. Trimming shortened V by 8 bases and J by 1 base, and 11 bases separated the two germline ends. Germline CDR1 LNHDA, CDR2 SQIVND (reference sequence). CDR3 amino acids: CASDGLPNTEAFF. CDR3 sequence (DNA): TGTGCCAGTGATGGACTTCCGAACACTGAAGCTTTCTTT. Combining the CDR3 with reference TRBV19 and TRBJ1-1 gives the whole variable domain DGGITQSPKYLFRKEGQNVTLSCEQNLNHDAMYWYRQDPGQGLRLIYYSQIVNDFQKGDIAEGYSVSREKKESFPLTVTSAQKNPTAFYLCASDGLPNTEAFFGQGTRLTVV.

V and J are TRBV19 and TRBJ1-1, with D possibly being TRBD1 (5 bases). CDR1 is LNHDA and CDR2 is SQIVND in the germline V gene (reference sequence). This CDR3 is 19 amino acids long. Trimming pared 7 bases from V and 1 base from J, leaving 28 bases between. The CDR3 loop is CASIRDPFSGAGPNTEAFF. CDR3 DNA sequence: TGTGCCAGTATCCGGGACCCTTTTAGTGGGGCCGGTCCGAACACTGAAGCTTTCTTT.

This rearrangement joins TRBV11-2 to TRBJ2-5, with 8 bases identical to TRBD2. Losses at the gene ends were 3 bases for V and 2 bases for J; bases not matched to a gene: 11. The germline V gene encodes CDR1 SGHAT and CDR2 FQNNGV. The CDR3 extends over 17 amino acids. DNA for the CDR3: TGTGCCAGCAGCTTCCCTATCCGGGGGGGCCGACAAGAGACCCAGTACTTC. This translates into CASSFPIRGGRQETQYF.